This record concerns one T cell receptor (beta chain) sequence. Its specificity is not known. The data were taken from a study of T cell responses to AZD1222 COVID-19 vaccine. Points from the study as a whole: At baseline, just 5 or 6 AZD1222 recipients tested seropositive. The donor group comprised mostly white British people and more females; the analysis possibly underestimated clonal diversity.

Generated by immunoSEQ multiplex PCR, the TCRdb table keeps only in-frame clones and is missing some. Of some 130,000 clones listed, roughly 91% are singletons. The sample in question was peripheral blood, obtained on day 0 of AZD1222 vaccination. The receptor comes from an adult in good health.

CDR3 in amino acids: CASSQVFGRQETQYF. The CDR3 region has the DNA TGCGCCAGCAGCCAAGTCTTCGGGAGACAAGAGACCCAGTACTTC. V and J are TRBV4-3 and TRBJ2-5; D possibly corresponds to TRBD2 (6 bases). The germline V and J ends were trimmed by 1 base and 2 bases, with 11 bases remaining between them. Per germline, CDR1 LGHNA and CDR2 YSLEER. The CDR3 has 15 amino acids.